These 9 T cell receptor beta chains were all obtained from the same sample, sequenced in a study of beta chain features in type 1 diabetes. All of the isolated RNA was reverse transcribed, so expressed TCRB transcripts were sequenced. Libraries were prepared by immunoSEQ multiplex PCR; TCRdb keeps only in-frame clonotypes and omits some of them. The repertoire holds a few hundred thousand clones, over 25% seen once, with 0.06% to 0.07% in the top ten. Sequenced: naive CD4+ T cells from blood. The origin of the receptors is a man aged 18 to 30 in good health.

The chain uses TRBV11-2 and TRBJ2-1, with D unresolved. Germline-derived CDR1 and CDR2 are SGHAT and FQNNGV. The V end was cut by 6 bases, the J end by 4 bases, with 19 bases between. The CDR3 has 16 residues. The CDR3 bases are TGTGCCAGCAGTCGAGTGGCGGATATTCTATACAATGAGCAGTTCTTC. Translation gives CASSRVADILYNEQFF.

The chain carries TRBV30 and TRBJ2-7, with D unclear. The V end was cut by 4 bases, the J end by 0 bases, with 7 bases between. Per the germline V gene, CDR1 is GTSNPN and CDR2 is SVGIG (reference sequence). This CDR3 has 12 amino acids. CDR3 sequence: CAWKANSYEQYF. The CDR3 DNA reads as TGTGCCTGGAAGGCCAACTCCTACGAGCAGTACTTC.

The CDR3: CASSAWTEDTQYF. The CDR3 DNA follows: TGTGCCAGCAGCGCCTGGACAGAGGATACGCAGTATTTT. This sequence joins TRBV11-2 and TRBJ2-3; D might be TRBD1 (6 bases). The CDR3 has 13 amino acids. V gave up 5 bases and J gave up 6 bases, with 12 bases separating them. CDR1 and CDR2 (germline): SGHAT, FQNNGV.

The table lists this clone with a few counts. This chain joins TRBV29-1 and TRBJ2-4; unclear D gene. Germline-derived CDR1 and CDR2 are SQVTM and ANQGSEA. V lost 4 bases and J 5 bases, leaving 9 bases between the germline ends. The CDR3 loop spans 12 amino acids. The CDR3 nucleotides are TGCAGCGTTGTTGGCTTCCAAAACATTCAGTACTTC. Translation: CSVVGFQNIQYF.

This clone has more than one count but fewer than ten. This chain links TRBV5-1 with TRBJ2-7; D remains unclear. The V and J ends lost 0 bases and 2 bases respectively, with 9 bases between them. Germline CDR1 is SGHRS and CDR2 is YFSETQ. This CDR3 region has 14 residues. CDR3 sequence: CASSLAATTYEQYF. In DNA form, the CDR3 reads TGCGCCAGCAGCTTGGCTGCCACGACCTACGAGCAGTACTTC.

Only a few counts were recorded for this clone. The CDR3 region has the DNA TGCAGCGTGATTAGCGGGAGTGTTCACGGGGAGCTGTTTTTT. It translates to CSVISGSVHGELFF. The rearrangement joins TRBV29-1 to TRBJ2-2, with 9 bases identical to TRBD2. The CDR3 has 14 residues. Germline CDR1 SQVTM, CDR2 ANQGSEA. Germline trimming cut 6 bases from V and 7 bases from J; bases unmatched to any gene: 9.

This clone showed up just a few times. The chain is built from TRBV9 and TRBJ2-7, with 7 bases lining up with TRBD1. CDR3 length: 14 amino acids. The ends lost 0 bases at V and 3 bases at J; junction bases unmatched: 3. From germline, CDR1 is SGDLS and CDR2 YYNGEE. CDR3 region: CASSVGAGGYEQYF. Written as DNA, the CDR3 is TGTGCCAGCAGCGTAGGGGCAGGGGGCTACGAGCAGTACTTC.

Comments on this clone: The same CDR3 arises from other DNA sequences in this sample as well. V usage is TRBV30 and J usage is TRBJ2-7, with D maybe TRBD2 (6 bases). V dropped 3 bases and J dropped 1 base, with 7 bases sitting between them. The CDR3 runs to 12 residues. The germline V gene encodes CDR1 GTSNPN and CDR2 SVGIG (reference sequence). The CDR3 bases are TGTGCCTGGAGCGGGGGTTCCTACGAGCAGTACTTC. Protein: CAWSGGSYEQYF.

This clone was detected a few times. This chain joins TRBV2 and TRBJ2-1, with no clear D. This CDR3 has 11 amino acids. Per germline, CDR1 SNHLY and CDR2 FYNNEI. Trimming shortened V by 3 bases and J by 9 bases, and 6 bases separated the two germline ends. In DNA, the CDR3 is TGTGCCAGCAGTGATAGTTTTGAGCAGTTCTTC. Protein product: CASSDSFEQFF.